Listed here are 12 T cell receptor beta chains from one sample, sequenced in a study of blood T cells in healthy people across ages. Together with a sample-barcoded 5' primer, a J-beta primer mix was included in a second PCR lasting about 6 to 12 cycles. TCRdb reprocessed the 5' RACE reads via MiXCR and lists one record per CDR3 protein. The table lists about 970,000 distinct CDR3 sequences, 45% to 60% of them singletons, with about 22% in the top ten. Material for sequencing was blood. The receptors stem from a woman in her sixties in good health.

This clonotype has only a few counts. The chain carries TRBV15 and TRBJ2-5; D perhaps matches TRBD1 (5 bases). V was shortened by 4 bases and J by 2 bases, with 8 bases between the two germline ends. The CDR3 has 13 residues. Per the germline V gene, CDR1 is LNHNV and CDR2 is YYDKDF (reference sequence). The CDR3 nucleotides are TGTGCCACCAGCATGACAGAGCAAGAGACCCAGTACTTC. Its protein is CATSMTEQETQYF.

This clonotype was picked up a small number of times. CDR3 loop: CASGLTSGVYEQYF. CDR3 bases: TGTGCCAGCGGGTTGACTAGCGGAGTCTACGAGCAGTACTTC. The rearrangement links TRBV11-2 to TRBJ2-7, with 9 positions matching TRBD2. The germline gives CDR1 SGHAT, CDR2 FQNNGV. CDR3 length: 14 amino acids. The V and J ends lost 8 bases and 3 bases, in that order; junction bases with no gene match: 8.

The chain employs TRBV13 and TRBJ1-1, with 8 nucleotides matching TRBD1. The CDR3 consists of 16 residues. V lost 5 bases, J lost 0 bases, and 8 bases stayed unmatched. Germline-derived CDR1 and CDR2 are PRHDT and FYEKMQ (reference sequence). The CDR3 loop is CASSLPRGLMNTEAFF. CDR3 nucleotides: TGTGCCAGCAGCCTGCCCAGGGGGCTGATGAACACTGAAGCTTTCTTT.

In this sample, this clonotype turned up a few times. V gene TRBV24-1 combines with J gene TRBJ2-3, with 9 bases fitting TRBD1. Losses at the gene ends were 9 bases for V and 2 bases for J; bases not matched to a gene: 2. CDR1 is KGHDR and CDR2 is SFDVKD in the germline V gene. The CDR3 is 13 amino acids. CDR3 DNA sequence: TGTGCCACCGGGACAGGGTCCACAGATACGCAGTATTTT. This codes for CATGTGSTDTQYF.

The chain combines TRBV28 with TRBJ1-4, with TRBD1 matching 9 bases. Trimming at V came to 2 bases and at J to 8 bases, leaving 6 bases not matched to a gene. The CDR3 contains 15 residues. Germline loops: CDR1 MDHEN, CDR2 SYDVKM. The CDR3 coding sequence is TGTGCCAGCAGTTTAGTGACAGGGGGGAGAGAAAAACTGTTTTTT. Its translation: CASSLVTGGREKLFF.

The V and J genes are TRBV12-3 or TRBV12-4 and TRBJ2-3; a weak D match, TRBD1 (6 bases). The CDR3 is 14 amino acids. The V end was cut by 6 bases, the J end by 3 bases, with 13 bases between. Written as DNA, the CDR3 is TGTGCCAGCAGCCGGGACACCGAGACAGATACGCAGTATTTT. Translation: CASSRDTETDTQYF.

The chain recombines TRBV12-3 or TRBV12-4 with TRBJ1-5; a possible D gene is TRBD1 (5 bases). This CDR3 contains 16 residues. V dropped 6 bases and J dropped 6 bases, with 21 bases sitting between them. In nucleotides, the CDR3 is TGTGCCAGCAGACCCCAGGGAAGCGGCTTGGCTCAGCCCCAGCATTTT. It encodes CASRPQGSGLAQPQHF.

This clonotype has just one count. This clone may be a read error of a much larger clone one base away. This chain links TRBV24-1 with TRBJ2-7, with D possibly being TRBD1 (5 bases). V shed 3 bases and J shed 12 bases, with 11 bases lying between them. The germline CDR1 and CDR2 sequences are KGHDR and SFDVKD. CDR3 length: 11 amino acids. CDR3 region: CATSDTRTLYF. CDR3 nucleotides: TGTGCCACCAGTGATACAAGGACACTGTACTTC.

CDR3 bases: TGTGCCAGCAGTTTACTAGCGGCGGGAGAGACCCAGTACTTC. Encoded protein: CASSLLAAGETQYF. V and J are TRBV27 and TRBJ2-7; 7 bases map to TRBD2. The J call is in doubt because the DNA end fits TRBJ2-5 better. This CDR3 spans 14 amino acids. CDR1 MNHEY and CDR2 SMNVEV come from the germline V gene (reference sequence).

The chain carries TRBV7-6 and TRBJ2-3, with 9 bases that match TRBD2. Germline assignment: CDR1 SGHVS and CDR2 FNYEAQ. This CDR3 has 15 residues. Trimming at V came to 4 bases and at J to 2 bases, leaving 4 bases not matched to a gene. CDR3 loop: CASSWTSDPTDTQYF. The CDR3 nucleotides read TGTGCCAGCAGCTGGACTAGCGATCCCACAGATACGCAGTATTTT.

The chain uses TRBV29-1 and TRBJ1-2, with 10 bases that match TRBD1. V trimming: 4 bases; J trimming: 7 bases; junction bases outside the gene matches: 6. This CDR3 has 13 amino acids. Germline lookup yields CDR1 SQVTM and CDR2 ANQGSEA. CDR3 in amino acids: CSVAQTGGCGYTF. The CDR3 bases are TGCAGCGTTGCCCAGACAGGGGGCTGTGGCTACACCTTC.

The chain employs TRBV4-1 and TRBJ2-1; the D gene could be TRBD1 or TRBD2 (6 bases each). Deletions cut 2 bases from V and 2 bases from J, with 10 bases between. Germline assignment: CDR1 MGHRA and CDR2 YSYEKL. The CDR3 consists of 15 residues. The CDR3 spells CASSQRGLPYNEQFF. The CDR3 DNA follows: TGCGCCAGCAGCCAACGGGGGCTACCCTACAATGAGCAGTTCTTC.